This record looks at one T cell receptor beta chain sequence and its context. The source of the sample is a study of T-cell memory formation after mild COVID-19. Germline loops: CDR1 SGHAT, CDR2 FQNNGV. V was pared by 1 base and J by 8 bases, with 15 bases of the junction left unmatched. The CDR3 sequence is 17 residues long. TCRdb redid the calling of the 5' RACE reads with MiXCR, one entry per CDR3 protein. Of fewer than 95,000 distinct CDR3 sequences listed, about 16% are singletons. The specimen sequenced was PBMCs or a T cell subset sorted from them (not recorded which). The chain couples TRBV11-2 to TRBJ1-2, with 8 bases matching TRBD1. This TCR was recovered from a man between 18 and 29 years old who had mild COVID-19 (a few samples of this study predate the infection). Cell type and time point are not known. In nucleotides, the CDR3 is TGTGCCAGCAGCTTAGGAGGGGCCGGTACAGGGGGACCCGGCTACACCTTC. The encoded protein is CASSLGGAGTGGPGYTF.